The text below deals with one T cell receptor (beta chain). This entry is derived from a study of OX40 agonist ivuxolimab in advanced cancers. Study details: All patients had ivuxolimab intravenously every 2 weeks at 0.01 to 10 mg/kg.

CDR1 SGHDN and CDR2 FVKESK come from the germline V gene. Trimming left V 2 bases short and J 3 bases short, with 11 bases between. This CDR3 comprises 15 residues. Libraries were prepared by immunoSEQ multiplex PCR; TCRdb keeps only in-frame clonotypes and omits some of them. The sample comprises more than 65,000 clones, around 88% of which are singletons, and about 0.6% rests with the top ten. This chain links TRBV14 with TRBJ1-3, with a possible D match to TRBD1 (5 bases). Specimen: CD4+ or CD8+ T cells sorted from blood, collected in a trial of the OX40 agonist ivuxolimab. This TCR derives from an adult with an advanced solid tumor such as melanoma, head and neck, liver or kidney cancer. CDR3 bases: TGTGCCAGCAGCCAATACGGGGCGGTTGGAAACACCATATATTTT. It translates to CASSQYGAVGNTIYF.